This T cell receptor beta chain was identified in a study of memory CD4+ T cells and cytomegalovirus serostatus. A single count supports this clone. Single viable CD3+CD4+CD8-CD45RO+ cells were sorted as the memory CD4+ T cells. Libraries were prepared by immunoSEQ multiplex PCR; TCRdb keeps only in-frame clonotypes and omits some of them. In the table there are some 35,000 clones, 65% to 80% of which are singletons. V dropped 7 bases and J dropped 1 base, with 10 bases sitting between them. Per germline, CDR1 SQVTM and CDR2 ANQGSEA. CDR3 length: 12 residues. The specimen was memory CD4+ T cells from blood. The chain recombines TRBV29-1 with TRBJ1-2; D is perhaps TRBD1 (5 bases). The clonotype was recovered from an adult in good health and CMV-seropositive. CDR3 coding DNA: TGCAGCGGTGGGGGGAGTAACTATGGCTACACCTTC. Translated: CSGGGSNYGYTF.